The entry below describes one T cell receptor beta chain. This sample stems from a study of cytomegalovirus exposure and HLA in healthy donors. PCR was performed using 60 Vbeta and 13 Jbeta primers. Sequenced by immunoSEQ multiplex PCR; TCRdb stores in-frame clones only, minus some. The sample yields 100,000 or so clones, approximately 81% seen once. CDR3 length equals 12 residues. The V and J ends lost 9 bases and 4 bases respectively, with 10 bases between them. The germline gives CDR1 MGHDK, CDR2 SYGVNS. The gene calls are TRBV25-1 and TRBJ1-5; D uncertain. The TCR comes from a young man in good health and CMV-seronegative. Sequenced input: PBMCs. CDR3 sequence (DNA): TGTGCCAGTAGGACTGGAAATCAGCCCCAGCATTTT. Translating it yields CASRTGNQPQHF.